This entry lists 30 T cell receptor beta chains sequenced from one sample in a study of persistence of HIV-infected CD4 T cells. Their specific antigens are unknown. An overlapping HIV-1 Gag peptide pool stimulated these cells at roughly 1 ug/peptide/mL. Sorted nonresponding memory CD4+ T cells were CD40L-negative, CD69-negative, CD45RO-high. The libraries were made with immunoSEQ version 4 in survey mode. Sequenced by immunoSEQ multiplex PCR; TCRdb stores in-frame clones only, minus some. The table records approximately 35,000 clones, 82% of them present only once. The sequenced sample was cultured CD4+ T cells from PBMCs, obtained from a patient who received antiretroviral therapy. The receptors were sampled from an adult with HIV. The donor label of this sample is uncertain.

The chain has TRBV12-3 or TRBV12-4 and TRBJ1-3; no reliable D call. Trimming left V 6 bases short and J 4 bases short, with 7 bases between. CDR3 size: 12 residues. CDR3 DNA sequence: TGTGCCAGCAGCGGTCGGGGAAACACCATATATTTT. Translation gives CASSGRGNTIYF.

In DNA form, the CDR3 reads TGCGCCAGCGCCCACAGCGGGAGCACTGAAGCTTTCTTT. Translated, it gives CASAHSGSTEAFF. This rearrangement joins TRBV5-1 to TRBJ1-1; D uncertain. CDR1 SGHRS and CDR2 YFSETQ come from the germline V gene. This CDR3 spans 13 amino acids. Between the trimmed V and J ends, which lost 7 bases and 4 bases, there was a span of 14 bases. Drawing the rest from reference TRBV5-1 and TRBJ1-1, the complete variable domain is KAGVTQTPRYLIKTRGQQVTLSCSPISGHRSVSWYQQTPGQGLQFLFEYFSETQRNKGNFPGRFSGRQFSNSRSEMNVSTLELGDSALYLCASAHSGSTEAFFGQGTRLTVV.

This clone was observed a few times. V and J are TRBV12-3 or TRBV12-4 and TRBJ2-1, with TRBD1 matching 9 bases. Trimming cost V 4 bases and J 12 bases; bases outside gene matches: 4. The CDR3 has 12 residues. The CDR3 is CASSSGQGTQFF. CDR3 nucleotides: TGTGCCAGCAGTTCAGGACAGGGGACGCAGTTCTTC.

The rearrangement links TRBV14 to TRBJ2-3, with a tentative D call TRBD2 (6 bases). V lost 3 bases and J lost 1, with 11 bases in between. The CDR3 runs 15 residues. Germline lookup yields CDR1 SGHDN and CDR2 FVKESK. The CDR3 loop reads CASSQVGGGTDTQYF. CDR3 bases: TGTGCCAGCAGCCAGGTGGGAGGTGGCACAGATACGCAGTATTTT.

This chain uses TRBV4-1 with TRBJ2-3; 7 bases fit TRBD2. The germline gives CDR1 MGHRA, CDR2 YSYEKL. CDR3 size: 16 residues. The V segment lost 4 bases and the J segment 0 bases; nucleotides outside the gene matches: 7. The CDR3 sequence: CASSRQLALSTDTQYF. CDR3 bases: TGCGCCAGCAGCCGACAACTAGCGCTAAGCACAGATACGCAGTATTTT.

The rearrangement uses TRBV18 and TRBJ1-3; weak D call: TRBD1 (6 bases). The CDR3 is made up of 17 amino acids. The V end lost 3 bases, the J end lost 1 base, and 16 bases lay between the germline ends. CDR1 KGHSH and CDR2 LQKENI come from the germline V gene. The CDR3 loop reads CASSPRTAEFSGNTIYF. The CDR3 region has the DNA TGTGCCAGCTCACCCAGGACAGCCGAATTTTCTGGAAACACCATATATTTT.

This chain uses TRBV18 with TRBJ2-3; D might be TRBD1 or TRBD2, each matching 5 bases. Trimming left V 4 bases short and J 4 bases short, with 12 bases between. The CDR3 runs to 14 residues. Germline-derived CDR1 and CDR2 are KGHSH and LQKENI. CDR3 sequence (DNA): TGTGCCAGCTCACGTCGGGGCGAAGCAGATACGCAGTATTTT. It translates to CASSRRGEADTQYF.

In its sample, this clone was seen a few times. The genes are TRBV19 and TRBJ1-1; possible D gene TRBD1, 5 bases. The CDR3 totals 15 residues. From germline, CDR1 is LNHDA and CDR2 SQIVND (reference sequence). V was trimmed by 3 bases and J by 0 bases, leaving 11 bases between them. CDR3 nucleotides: TGTGCCAGTAGTATGGGGGGTGGGGTGAACACTGAAGCTTTCTTT. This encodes CASSMGGGVNTEAFF. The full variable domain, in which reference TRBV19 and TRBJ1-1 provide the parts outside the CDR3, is DGGITQSPKYLFRKEGQNVTLSCEQNLNHDAMYWYRQDPGQGLRLIYYSQIVNDFQKGDIAEGYSVSREKKESFPLTVTSAQKNPTAFYLCASSMGGGVNTEAFFGQGTRLTVV.

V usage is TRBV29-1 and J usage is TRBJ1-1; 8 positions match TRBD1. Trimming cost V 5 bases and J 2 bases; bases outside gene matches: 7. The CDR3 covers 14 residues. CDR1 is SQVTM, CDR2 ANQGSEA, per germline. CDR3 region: CSVRGQGINTEAFF. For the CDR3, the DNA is TGCAGCGTTCGAGGACAGGGAATAAACACTGAAGCTTTCTTT.

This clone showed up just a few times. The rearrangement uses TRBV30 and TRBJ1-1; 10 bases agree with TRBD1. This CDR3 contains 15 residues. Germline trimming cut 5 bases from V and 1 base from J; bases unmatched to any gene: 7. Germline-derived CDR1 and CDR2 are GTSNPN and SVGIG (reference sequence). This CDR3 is CAWDWTGGKNTEAFF. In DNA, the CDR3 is TGTGCCTGGGATTGGACAGGGGGGAAGAACACTGAAGCTTTCTTT.

The CDR3: CASRPDLRPTNEKLFF. CDR3 nucleotide sequence: TGTGCCAGCAGACCAGACCTCCGGCCAACTAATGAAAAACTGTTTTTT. The genes are TRBV5-5 and TRBJ1-4; unclear D gene. The V end was cut by 5 bases, the J end by 0 bases, with 14 bases between. CDR1 is SGHKS, CDR2 YYEKEE, per germline (reference sequence). The CDR3 consists of 16 residues.

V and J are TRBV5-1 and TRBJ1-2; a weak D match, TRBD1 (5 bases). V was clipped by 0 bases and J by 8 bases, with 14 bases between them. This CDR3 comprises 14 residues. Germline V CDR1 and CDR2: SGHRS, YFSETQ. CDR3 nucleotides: TGCGCCAGCAGCTTGGGGGGGACCATTGGCGGCTACACCTTC. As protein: CASSLGGTIGGYTF.

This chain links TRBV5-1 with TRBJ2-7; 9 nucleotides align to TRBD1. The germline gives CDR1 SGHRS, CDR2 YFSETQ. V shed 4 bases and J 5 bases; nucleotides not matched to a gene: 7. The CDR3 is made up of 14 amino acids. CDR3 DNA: TGCGCCAGCAGCGCCGGACAGGGGATGCACGAGCAGTACTTC. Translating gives CASSAGQGMHEQYF. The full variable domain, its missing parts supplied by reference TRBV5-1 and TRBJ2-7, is KAGVTQTPRYLIKTRGQQVTLSCSPISGHRSVSWYQQTPGQGLQFLFEYFSETQRNKGNFPGRFSGRQFSNSRSEMNVSTLELGDSALYLCASSAGQGMHEQYFGPGTRLTVT.

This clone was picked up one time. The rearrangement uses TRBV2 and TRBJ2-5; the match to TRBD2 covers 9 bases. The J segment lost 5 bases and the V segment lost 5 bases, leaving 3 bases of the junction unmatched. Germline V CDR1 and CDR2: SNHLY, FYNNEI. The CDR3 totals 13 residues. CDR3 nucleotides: TGTGCCAGCAGTCCTAGCGGGACCGAGACCCAGTACTTC. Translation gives CASSPSGTETQYF.

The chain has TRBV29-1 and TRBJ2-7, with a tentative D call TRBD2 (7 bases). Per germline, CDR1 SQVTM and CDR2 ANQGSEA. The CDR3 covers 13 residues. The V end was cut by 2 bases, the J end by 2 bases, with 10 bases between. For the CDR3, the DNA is TGCAGCGTTGAAAGGGAGGGGGCCTACGAGCAGTACTTC. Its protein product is CSVEREGAYEQYF.

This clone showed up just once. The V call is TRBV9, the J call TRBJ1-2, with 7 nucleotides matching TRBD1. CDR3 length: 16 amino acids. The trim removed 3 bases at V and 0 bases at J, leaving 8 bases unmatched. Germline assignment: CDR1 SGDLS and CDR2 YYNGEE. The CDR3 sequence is CASSATGTIANYGYTF. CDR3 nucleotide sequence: TGTGCCAGCAGCGCGACAGGGACAATAGCTAACTATGGCTACACCTTC.

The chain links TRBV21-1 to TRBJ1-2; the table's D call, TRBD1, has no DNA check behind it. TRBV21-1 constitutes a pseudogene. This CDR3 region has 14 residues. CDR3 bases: TGTGCCAGCAGCACTATGACAGGGTTCTATGGCTACACCTTC. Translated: CASSTMTGFYGYTF.

This CDR3 reads CASSERGRGEAFF. CDR3 nucleotide sequence: TGTGCCAGCAGTGAAAGGGGGAGGGGTGAAGCTTTCTTT. V and J are TRBV2 and TRBJ1-1, with D possibly TRBD1 on 6 matching bases. Germline V gene data show CDR1 as SNHLY and CDR2 as FYNNEI. The CDR3 is made up of 13 amino acids. V was shortened by 2 bases and J by 7 bases, with 11 bases between the two germline ends.

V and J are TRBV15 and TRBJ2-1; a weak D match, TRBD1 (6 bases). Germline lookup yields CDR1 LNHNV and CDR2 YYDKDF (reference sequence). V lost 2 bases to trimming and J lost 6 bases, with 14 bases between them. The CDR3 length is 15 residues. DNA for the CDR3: TGTGCCACCAGCAGACCATTTACAGGGACCAATGAGCAGTTCTTC. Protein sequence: CATSRPFTGTNEQFF.

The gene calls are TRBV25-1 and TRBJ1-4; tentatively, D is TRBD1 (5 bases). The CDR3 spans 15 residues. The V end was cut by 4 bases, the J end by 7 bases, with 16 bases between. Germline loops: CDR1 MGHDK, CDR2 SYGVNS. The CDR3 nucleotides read TGTGCCAGCAGTGGCCCGGGGGGAGGAGGTGAAAAACTGTTTTTT. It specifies CASSGPGGGGEKLFF.

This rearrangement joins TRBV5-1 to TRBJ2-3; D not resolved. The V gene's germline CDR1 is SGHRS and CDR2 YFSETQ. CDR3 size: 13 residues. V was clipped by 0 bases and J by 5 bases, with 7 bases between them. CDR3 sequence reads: CASSLEFGDTQYF. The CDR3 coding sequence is TGCGCCAGCAGCTTGGAGTTCGGAGATACGCAGTATTTT.

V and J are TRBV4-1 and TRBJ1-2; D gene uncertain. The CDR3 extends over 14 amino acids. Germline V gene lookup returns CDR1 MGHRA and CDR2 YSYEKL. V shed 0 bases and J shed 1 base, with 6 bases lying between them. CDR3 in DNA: TGCGCCAGCAGCCAAGATGGATATAACTATGGCTACACCTTC. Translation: CASSQDGYNYGYTF.

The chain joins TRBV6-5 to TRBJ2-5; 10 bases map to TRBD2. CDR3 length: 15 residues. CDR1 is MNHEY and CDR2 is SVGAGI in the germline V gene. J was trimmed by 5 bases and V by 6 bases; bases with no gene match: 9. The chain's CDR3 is CASRQTSGARETQYF. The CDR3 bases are TGTGCCAGCAGACAAACTAGCGGGGCGCGGGAGACCCAGTACTTC.

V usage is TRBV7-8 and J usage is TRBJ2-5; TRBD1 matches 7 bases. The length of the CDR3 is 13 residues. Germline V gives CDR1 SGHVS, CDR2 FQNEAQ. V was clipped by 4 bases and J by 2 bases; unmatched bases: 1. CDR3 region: CASSSGQQETQYF. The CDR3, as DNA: TGTGCCAGCAGCTCGGGACAGCAAGAGACCCAGTACTTC.

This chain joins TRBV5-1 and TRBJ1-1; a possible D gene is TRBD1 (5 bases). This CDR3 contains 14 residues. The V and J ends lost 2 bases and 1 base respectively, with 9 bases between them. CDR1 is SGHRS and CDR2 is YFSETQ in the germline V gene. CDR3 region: CASSLTGGNTEAFF. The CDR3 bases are TGCGCCAGCAGCTTAACAGGAGGGAACACTGAAGCTTTCTTT.

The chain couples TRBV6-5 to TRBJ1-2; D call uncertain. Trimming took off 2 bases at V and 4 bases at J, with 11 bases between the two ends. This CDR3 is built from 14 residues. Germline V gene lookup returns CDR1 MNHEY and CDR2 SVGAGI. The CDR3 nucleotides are TGTGCCAGCAGTTACGGAGGTCAAGCCTATGGCTACACCTTC. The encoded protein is CASSYGGQAYGYTF.

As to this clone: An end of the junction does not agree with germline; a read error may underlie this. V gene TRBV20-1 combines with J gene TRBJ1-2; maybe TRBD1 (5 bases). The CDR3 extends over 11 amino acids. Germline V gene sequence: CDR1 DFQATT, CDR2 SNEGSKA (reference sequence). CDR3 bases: TGCAGTGCCATTACGGGGACTGAGGTACACTTC. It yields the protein CSAITGTEVHF.

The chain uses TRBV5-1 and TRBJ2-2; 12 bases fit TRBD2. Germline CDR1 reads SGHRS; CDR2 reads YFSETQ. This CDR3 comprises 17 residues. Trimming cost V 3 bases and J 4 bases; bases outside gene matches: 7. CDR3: CASSSLLAGGGTGELFF. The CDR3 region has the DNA TGCGCCAGCAGCTCCCTCCTAGCGGGGGGGGGCACCGGGGAGCTGTTTTTT.

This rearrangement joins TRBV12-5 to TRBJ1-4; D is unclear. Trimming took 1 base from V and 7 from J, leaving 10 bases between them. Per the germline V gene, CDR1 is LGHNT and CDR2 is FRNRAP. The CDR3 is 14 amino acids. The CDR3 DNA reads TGTGCTAGTGGTTTGGGAGGAAGTACTGAAAAACTGTTTTTT. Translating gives CASGLGGSTEKLFF.

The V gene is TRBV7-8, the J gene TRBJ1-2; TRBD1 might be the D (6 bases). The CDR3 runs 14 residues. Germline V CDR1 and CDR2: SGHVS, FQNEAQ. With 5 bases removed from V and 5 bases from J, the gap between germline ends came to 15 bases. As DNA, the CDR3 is TGTGCCAGCAGCCATCGGACTCAGGGGTATGGCTACACCTTC. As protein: CASSHRTQGYGYTF.